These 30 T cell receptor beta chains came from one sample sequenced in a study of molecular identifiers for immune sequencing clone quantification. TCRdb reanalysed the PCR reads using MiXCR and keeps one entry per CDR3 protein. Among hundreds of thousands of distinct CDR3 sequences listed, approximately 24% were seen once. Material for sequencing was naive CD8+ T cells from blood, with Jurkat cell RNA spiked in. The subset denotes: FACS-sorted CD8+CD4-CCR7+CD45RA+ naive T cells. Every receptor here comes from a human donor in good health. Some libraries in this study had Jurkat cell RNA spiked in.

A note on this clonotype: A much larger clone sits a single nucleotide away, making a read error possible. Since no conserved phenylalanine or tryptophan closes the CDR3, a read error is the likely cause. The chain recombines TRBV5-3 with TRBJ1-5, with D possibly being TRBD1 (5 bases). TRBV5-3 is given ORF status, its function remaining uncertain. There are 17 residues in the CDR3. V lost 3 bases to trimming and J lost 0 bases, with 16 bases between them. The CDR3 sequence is CARSYGDVQHSNQPQHL. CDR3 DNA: TGTGCCAGAAGCTATGGGGACGTTCAACATAGCAATCAGCCCCAGCATCTT.

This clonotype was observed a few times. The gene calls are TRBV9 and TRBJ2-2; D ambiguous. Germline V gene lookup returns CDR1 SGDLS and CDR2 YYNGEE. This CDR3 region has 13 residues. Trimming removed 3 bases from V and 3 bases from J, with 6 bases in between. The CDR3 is CASSATDTGELFF. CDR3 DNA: TGTGCCAGCAGCGCTACCGACACCGGGGAGCTGTTTTTT.

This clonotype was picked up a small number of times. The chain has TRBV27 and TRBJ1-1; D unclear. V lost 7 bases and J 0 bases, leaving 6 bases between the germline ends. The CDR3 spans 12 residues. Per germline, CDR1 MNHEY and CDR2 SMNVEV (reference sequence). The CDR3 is CASIAMNTEAFF. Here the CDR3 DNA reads TGTGCCAGCATTGCTATGAACACTGAAGCTTTCTTT.

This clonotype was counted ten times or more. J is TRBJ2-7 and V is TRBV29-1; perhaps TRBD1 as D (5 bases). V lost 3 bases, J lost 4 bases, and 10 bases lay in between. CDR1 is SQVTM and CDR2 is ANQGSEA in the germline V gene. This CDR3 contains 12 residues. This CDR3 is CSVERQNYEQYF. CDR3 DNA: TGCAGCGTTGAGAGACAGAATTACGAGCAGTACTTC.

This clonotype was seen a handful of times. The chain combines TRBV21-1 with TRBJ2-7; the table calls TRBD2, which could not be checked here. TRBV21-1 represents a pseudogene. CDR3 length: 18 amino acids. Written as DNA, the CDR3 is TGTGCCAGCAGCAAACGGGCCCCTAGTGCGGGAGGTTCCGACGAGCAGTACTTC. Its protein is CASSKRAPSAGGSDEQYF.

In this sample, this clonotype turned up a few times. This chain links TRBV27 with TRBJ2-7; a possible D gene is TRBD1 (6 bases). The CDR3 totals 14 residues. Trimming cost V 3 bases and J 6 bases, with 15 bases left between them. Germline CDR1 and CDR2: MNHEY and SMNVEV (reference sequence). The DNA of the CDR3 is TGTGCCAGCAGTTTGTCGCCCACAGGGTCCGAGCAGTACTTC. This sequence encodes CASSLSPTGSEQYF.

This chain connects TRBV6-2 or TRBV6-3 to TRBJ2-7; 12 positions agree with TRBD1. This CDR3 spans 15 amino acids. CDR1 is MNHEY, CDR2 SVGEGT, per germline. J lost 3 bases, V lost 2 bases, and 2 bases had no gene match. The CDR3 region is CASSYGTGGYYEQYF. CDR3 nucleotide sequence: TGTGCCAGCAGTTACGGGACAGGGGGCTACTACGAGCAGTACTTC.

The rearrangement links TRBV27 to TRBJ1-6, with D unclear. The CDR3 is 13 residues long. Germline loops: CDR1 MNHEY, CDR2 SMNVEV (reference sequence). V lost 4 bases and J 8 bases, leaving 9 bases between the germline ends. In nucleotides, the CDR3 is TGTGCCAGCAGTTCCCCGCCTTATTCACCCCTCCACTTT. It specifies CASSSPPYSPLHF.

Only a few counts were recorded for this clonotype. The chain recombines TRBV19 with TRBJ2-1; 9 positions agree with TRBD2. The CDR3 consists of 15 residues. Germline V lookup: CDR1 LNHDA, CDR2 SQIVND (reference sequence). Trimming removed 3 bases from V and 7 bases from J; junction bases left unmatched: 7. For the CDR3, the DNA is TGTGCCAGTAGTATGGGGCGGGGGGGCCAGAATGAGCAGTTCTTC. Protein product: CASSMGRGGQNEQFF. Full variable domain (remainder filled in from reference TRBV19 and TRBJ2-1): DGGITQSPKYLFRKEGQNVTLSCEQNLNHDAMYWYRQDPGQGLRLIYYSQIVNDFQKGDIAEGYSVSREKKESFPLTVTSAQKNPTAFYLCASSMGRGGQNEQFFGPGTRLTVL.

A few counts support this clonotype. CDR3 protein: CASSSPFEPNYGYTF. CDR3 coding DNA: TGTGCCAGCAGCTCCCCGTTCGAGCCTAACTATGGCTACACCTTC. The chain has TRBV21-1 and TRBJ1-2. TRBV21-1 counts as a pseudogene. CDR3 length: 15 amino acids.

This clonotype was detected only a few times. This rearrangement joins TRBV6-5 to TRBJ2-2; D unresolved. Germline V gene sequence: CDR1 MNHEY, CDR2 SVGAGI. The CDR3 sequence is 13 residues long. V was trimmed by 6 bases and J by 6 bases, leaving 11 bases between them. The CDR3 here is CASSQLSPGELFF. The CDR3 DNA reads TGTGCCAGCAGCCAGCTTAGCCCCGGGGAGCTGTTTTTT.

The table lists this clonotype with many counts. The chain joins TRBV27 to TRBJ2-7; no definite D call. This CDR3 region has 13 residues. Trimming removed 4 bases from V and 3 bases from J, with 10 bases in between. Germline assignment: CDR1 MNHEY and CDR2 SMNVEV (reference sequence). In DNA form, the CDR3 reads TGTGCCAGCAGTTCCGGTCTTTTCTACGAGCAGTACTTC. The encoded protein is CASSSGLFYEQYF.

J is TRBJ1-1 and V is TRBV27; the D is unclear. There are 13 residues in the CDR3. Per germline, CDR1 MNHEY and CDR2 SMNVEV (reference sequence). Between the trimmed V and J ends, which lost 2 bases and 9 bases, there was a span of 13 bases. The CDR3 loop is CASSLRVTSQAFF. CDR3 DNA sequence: TGTGCCAGCAGTTTAAGGGTAACCAGTCAAGCTTTCTTT.

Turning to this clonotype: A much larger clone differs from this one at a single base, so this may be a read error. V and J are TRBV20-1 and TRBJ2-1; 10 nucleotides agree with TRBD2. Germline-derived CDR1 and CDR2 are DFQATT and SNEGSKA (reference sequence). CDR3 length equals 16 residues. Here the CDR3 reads CSARGTSEGAVDEQFF. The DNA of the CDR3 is TGCAGTGCGAGAGGGACTAGCGAGGGGGCCGTGGATGAGCAGTTCTTC.

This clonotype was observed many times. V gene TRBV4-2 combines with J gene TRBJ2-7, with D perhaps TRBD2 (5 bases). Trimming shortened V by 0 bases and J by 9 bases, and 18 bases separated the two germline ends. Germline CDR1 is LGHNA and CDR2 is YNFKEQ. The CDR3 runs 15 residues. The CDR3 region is CASSQDNGGYVGQYF. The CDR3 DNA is TGTGCCAGCAGCCAAGATAACGGCGGGTACGTCGGGCAGTACTTC.

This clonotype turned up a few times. The CDR3 nucleotides are TGCGCCAGCAGCTTGGTTCAGGGGGCGACTAATGAGCAGTTCTTC. It yields the protein CASSLVQGATNEQFF. This chain joins TRBV5-1 and TRBJ2-1; the match to TRBD1 covers 8 bases. Germline trimming cut 0 bases from V and 7 bases from J; bases unmatched to any gene: 6. The CDR3 consists of 15 residues. The germline gives CDR1 SGHRS, CDR2 YFSETQ.

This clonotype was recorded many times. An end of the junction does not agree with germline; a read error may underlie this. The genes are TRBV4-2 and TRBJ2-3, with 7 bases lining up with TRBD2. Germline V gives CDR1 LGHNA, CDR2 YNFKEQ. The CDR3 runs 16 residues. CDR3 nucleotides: TGCGCCAGCAGCCAAGATTGGCTAGCGGTCACAGATACGCAGTATTTT. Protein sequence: CASSQDWLAVTDTQYF.

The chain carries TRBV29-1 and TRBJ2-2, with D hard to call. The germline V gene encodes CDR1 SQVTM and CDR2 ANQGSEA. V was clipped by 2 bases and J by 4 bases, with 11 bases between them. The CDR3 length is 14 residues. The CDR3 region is CSVEYPRGTGELFF. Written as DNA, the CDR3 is TGCAGCGTTGAATACCCGCGCGGCACCGGGGAGCTGTTTTTT.

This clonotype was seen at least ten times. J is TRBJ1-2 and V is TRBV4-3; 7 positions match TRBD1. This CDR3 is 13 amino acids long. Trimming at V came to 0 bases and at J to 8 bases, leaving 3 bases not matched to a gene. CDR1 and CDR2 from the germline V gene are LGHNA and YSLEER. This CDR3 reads CASSQEDRPGYTF. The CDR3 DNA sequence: TGCGCCAGCAGCCAAGAGGACAGGCCAGGCTACACCTTC.

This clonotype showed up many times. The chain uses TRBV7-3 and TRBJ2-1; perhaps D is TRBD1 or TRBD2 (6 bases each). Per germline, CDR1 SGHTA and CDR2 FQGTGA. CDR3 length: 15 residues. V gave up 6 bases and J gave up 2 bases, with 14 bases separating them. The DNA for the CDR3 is TGTGCCAGCAGTTGGAGGGGGGAAGCCTACAATGAGCAGTTCTTC. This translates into CASSWRGEAYNEQFF.

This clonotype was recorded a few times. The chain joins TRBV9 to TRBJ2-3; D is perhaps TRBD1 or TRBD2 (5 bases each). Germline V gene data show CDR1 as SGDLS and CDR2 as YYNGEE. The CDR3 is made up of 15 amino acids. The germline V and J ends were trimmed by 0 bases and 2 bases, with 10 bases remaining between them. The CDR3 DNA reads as TGTGCCAGCAGCGTAGGGGACCTCAACACAGATACGCAGTATTTT. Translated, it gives CASSVGDLNTDTQYF. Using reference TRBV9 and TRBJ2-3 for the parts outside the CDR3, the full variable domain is DSGVTQTPKHLITATGQRVTLRCSPRSGDLSVYWYQQSLDQGLQFLIQYYNGEERAKGNILERFSAQQFPDLHSELNLSSLELGDSALYFCASSVGDLNTDTQYFGPGTRLTVL.

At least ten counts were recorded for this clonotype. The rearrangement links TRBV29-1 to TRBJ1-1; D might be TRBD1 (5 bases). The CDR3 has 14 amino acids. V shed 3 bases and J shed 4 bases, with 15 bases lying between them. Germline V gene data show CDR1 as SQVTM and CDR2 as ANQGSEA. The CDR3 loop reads CSVDGGEWGTEAFF. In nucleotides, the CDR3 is TGCAGCGTTGATGGAGGGGAATGGGGCACTGAAGCTTTCTTT.

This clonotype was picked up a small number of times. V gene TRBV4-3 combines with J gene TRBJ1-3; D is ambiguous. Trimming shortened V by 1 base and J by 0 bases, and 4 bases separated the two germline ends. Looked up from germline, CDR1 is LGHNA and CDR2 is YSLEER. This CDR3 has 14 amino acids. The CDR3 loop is CASSQGVSGNTIYF. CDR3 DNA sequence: TGCGCCAGCAGCCAAGGGGTCTCTGGAAACACCATATATTTT.

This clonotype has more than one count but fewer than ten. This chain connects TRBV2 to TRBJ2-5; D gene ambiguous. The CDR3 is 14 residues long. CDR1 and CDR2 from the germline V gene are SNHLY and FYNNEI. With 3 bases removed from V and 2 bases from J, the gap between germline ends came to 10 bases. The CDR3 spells CASSDGGGQETQYF. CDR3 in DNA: TGTGCCAGCAGTGATGGCGGTGGGCAAGAGACCCAGTACTTC.

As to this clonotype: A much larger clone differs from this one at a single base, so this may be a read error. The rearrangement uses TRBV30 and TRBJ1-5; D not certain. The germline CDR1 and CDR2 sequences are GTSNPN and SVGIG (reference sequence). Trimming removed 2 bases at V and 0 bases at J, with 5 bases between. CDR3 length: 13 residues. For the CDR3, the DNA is TGTGCCTGGAGTCAGAGTAGCAATCAGCCCCAGCATTTT. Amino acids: CAWSQSSNQPQHF.

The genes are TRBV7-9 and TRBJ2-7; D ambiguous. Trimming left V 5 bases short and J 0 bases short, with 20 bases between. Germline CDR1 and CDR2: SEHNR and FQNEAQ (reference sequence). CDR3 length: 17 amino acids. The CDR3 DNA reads TGTGCCAGCAGCCTTGGAGACACCGGGCCTCGCTCCTACGAGCAGTACTTC. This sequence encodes CASSLGDTGPRSYEQYF.

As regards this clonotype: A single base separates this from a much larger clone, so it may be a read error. The CDR3 DNA reads TGTGCCAGCAGTTACGTACTAGCCCTGGAGACCCAGTGCTTC. As protein: CASSYVLALETQCF. This sequence joins TRBV6-6 and TRBJ2-5, with a weak D call TRBD2 (6 bases). CDR1 MNHNY and CDR2 SVGAGI come from the germline V gene (reference sequence). CDR3 size: 14 residues.

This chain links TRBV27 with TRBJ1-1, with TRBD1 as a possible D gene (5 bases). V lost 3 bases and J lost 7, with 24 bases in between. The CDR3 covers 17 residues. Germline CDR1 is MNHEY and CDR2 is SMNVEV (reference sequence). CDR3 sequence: CASSLVPGPGRFLEAFF. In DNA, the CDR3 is TGTGCCAGCAGTTTGGTCCCCGGGCCGGGGCGCTTCCTTGAAGCTTTCTTT.

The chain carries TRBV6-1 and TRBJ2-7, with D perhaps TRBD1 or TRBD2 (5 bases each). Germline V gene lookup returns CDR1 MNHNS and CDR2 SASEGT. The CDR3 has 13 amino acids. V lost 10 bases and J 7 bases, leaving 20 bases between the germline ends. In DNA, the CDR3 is TGTGCCACCAGGGAGAGAGGTCTCGGGGAGCAGTACTTC. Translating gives CATRERGLGEQYF.

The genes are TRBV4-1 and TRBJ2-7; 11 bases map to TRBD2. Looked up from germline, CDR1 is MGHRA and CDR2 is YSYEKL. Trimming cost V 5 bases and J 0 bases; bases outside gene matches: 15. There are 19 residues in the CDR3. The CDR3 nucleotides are TGCGCCAGCAGCGTTAAGGACATTTCGACTAGCGGGGTCTCCTACGAGCAGTACTTC. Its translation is CASSVKDISTSGVSYEQYF.